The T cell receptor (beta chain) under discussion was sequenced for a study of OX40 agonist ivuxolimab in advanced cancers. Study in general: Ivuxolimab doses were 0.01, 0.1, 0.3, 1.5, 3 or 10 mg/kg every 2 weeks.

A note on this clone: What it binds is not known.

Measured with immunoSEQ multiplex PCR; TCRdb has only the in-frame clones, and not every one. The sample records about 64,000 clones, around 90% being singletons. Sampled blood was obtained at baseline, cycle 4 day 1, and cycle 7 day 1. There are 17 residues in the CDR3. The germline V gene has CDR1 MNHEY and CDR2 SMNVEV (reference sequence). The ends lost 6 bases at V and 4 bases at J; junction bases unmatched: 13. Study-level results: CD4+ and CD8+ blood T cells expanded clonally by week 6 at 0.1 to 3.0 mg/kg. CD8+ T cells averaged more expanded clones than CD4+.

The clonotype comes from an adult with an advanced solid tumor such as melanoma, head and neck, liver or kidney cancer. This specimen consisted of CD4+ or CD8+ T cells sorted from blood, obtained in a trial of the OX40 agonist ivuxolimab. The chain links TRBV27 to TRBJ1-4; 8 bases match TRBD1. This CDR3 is CASSRTGRGPLNEKLFF. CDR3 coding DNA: TGTGCCAGCAGCCGGACGGGCAGGGGGCCCCTTAATGAAAAACTGTTTTTT.